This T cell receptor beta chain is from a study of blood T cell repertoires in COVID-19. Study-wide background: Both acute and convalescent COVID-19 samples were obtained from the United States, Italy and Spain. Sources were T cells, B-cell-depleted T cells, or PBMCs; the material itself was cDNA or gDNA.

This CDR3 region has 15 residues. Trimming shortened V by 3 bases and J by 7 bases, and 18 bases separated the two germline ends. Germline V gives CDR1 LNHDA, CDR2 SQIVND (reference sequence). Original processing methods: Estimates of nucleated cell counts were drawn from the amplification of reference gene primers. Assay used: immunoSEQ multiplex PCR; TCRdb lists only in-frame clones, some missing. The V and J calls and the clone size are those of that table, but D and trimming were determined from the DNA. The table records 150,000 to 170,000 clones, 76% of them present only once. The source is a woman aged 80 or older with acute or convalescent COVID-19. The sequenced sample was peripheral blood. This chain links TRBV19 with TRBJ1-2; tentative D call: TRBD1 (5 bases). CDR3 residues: CASSIGRDSSGGYTF. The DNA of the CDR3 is TGTGCCAGTAGTATCGGTCGAGACAGTTCGGGTGGCTACACCTTC.